This is a list of T cell receptor beta chains from one sample in a study of CD8+CD57+ T cells in acquired aplastic anemia. TCRdb reprocessed the reads with MiXCR, giving one entry per CDR3 protein. The table shows 150,000 to 200,000 distinct CDR3 sequences, with roughly 50% occurring only once. The sample was sorted CD4+, CD8+, or CD8+CD57+ T cells (not recorded which) from PBMCs. Every receptor here comes from a human donor with aplastic anemia. CDR3s leave out the opening cysteine and the closing phenylalanine or tryptophan. Clone size is given for some rows only: seen once, a few or many times, or a class if the clone is expanded.

clone_size v_call cdr3_aa
few TRBV25-1 ASSATGGGWRETQY
many TRBV7-2 ASSLVTRAGGPSYEQY
. TRBV19 ASSTGTGAYNEQF
many TRBV29-1 SVERAGVDYGYT
few TRBV28 ASSPPGQGDGYT
many TRBV20-1 SALLGDYEQY
once TRBV5-1 ASSDGLVVPYEQY
. TRBV19 ASNPTGTNYGYT
many TRBV4-2 ASSPPRDISRGYT
. TRBV2 ASSEEETGGNTIY
many TRBV15 ATRGLAGGTSSYNEQF
. TRBV19 ASTETLRDTEAF
. TRBV30 AWSLTVSNQPQH
few TRBV28 ASSFGGRAYEQY
many TRBV5-1 ASSLELAHEQY
many TRBV2 ASSEKQGGSNGELF
. TRBV20-1 SAEEVNKNTEAF
. TRBV10-3 AISESGGYNYGYT
many TRBV24-1 ATGLAGAHEQY
once TRBV7-8 ASSLTRQGQGYEQY
. TRBV20-1 SARHEQGIRHT
many TRBV10-2 ASSGQGTYNEQF
. TRBV9 ASSVASIGEKLF
. TRBV25-1 ASSEGQGADEQY